A selection of T cell receptor beta chains follows, all from one sample in a study of blood T cell repertoires in COVID-19. Measured with immunoSEQ multiplex PCR; TCRdb has only the in-frame clones, and not every one. The data show about 200,000 clones, approximately 86% seen once. Sequencing was carried out using PBMCs or T cells enriched from blood (not recorded which). These receptor sequences come from a middle-aged woman with acute COVID-19. The CDR3 runs from the conserved cysteine through the conserved F or W. The D gene is left open where the match is weak. A clone size is listed for some rows: how often the clone was seen (once, few, many), or a class if it is expanded.

len | j_gene | abundance | v_gene | d_gene | CDR3aa | CDR3nt
13 | TRBJ2-5 | . | TRBV19 | . | CASSGTGRETQYF | TGTGCCAGTAGTGGCACAGGGCGAGAGACCCAGTACTTC
11 | TRBJ1-2 | . | TRBV9 | . | CASSVEEGCTF | TGTGCCAGCAGCGTAGAGGAGGGTTGCACCTTC
16 | TRBJ2-2 | . | TRBV7-6 | TRBD2 | CASSPELAGGTGELFF | TGTGCCAGCAGCCCCGAACTAGCGGGAGGTACCGGGGAGCTGTTTTTT
15 | TRBJ2-7 | once | TRBV2 | TRBD2 | CASSAGTRLYYEQYF | TGTGCCAGCAGTGCTGGGACTAGACTCTACTACGAGCAGTACTTC
14 | TRBJ2-7 | few | TRBV28 | TRBD1 | CASSQPGQGYEQYF | TGTGCCAGCAGTCAGCCGGGACAGGGCTACGAGCAGTACTTC
15 | TRBJ1-1 | . | TRBV19 | TRBD1 | CASSIEEGAHAEAFF | TGTGCCAGTAGTATAGAGGAGGGGGCGCACGCTGAAGCTTTCTTT
18 | TRBJ2-5 | . | TRBV11-2 | TRBD2 | CASSPGRLAGGPSETQYF | TGTGCCAGCAGCCCGGGCAGGCTAGCGGGAGGGCCGTCCGAGACCCAGTACTTC
16 | TRBJ1-2 | . | TRBV19 | TRBD1 | CASSRSPGGAGYGYTF | TGTGCCAGTAGTCGTAGTCCAGGGGGCGCCGGCTATGGCTACACCTTC
15 | TRBJ1-6 | . | TRBV7-3 | TRBD1 | CASSSTGASGSPLHF | TGTGCCAGCAGTTCTACAGGGGCCTCCGGTTCACCCCTCCACTTT
17 | TRBJ2-1 | . | TRBV7-8 | . | CASSPPAGGILEDEQFF | TGTGCCAGCTCCCCCCCTGCGGGTGGTATATTGGAAGATGAGCAGTTCTTC
15 | TRBJ1-2 | . | TRBV13 | . | CASSYRGSGNYGYTF | TGTGCCAGCAGCTACCGGGGGTCTGGGAACTATGGCTACACCTTC
14 | TRBJ1-1 | . | TRBV10-3 | TRBD1 | CAISNRGLYAEAFF | TGTGCCATCAGTAACAGGGGGCTTTACGCTGAAGCTTTCTTT
13 | TRBJ2-1 | . | TRBV29-1 | TRBD2 | CSGGTSGIGEQFF | TGCAGCGGCGGGACTAGCGGGATCGGTGAGCAGTTCTTC
15 | TRBJ1-3 | . | TRBV6-5 | TRBD1 | CASILTGGSGNTIYF | TGTGCCAGCATTCTGACAGGGGGCTCTGGAAACACCATATATTTT
13 | TRBJ1-1 | . | TRBV19 | TRBD1 | CASTWTGGTEAFF | TGTGCCAGTACCTGGACAGGGGGTACGGAAGCTTTCTTT
14 | TRBJ2-5 | . | TRBV7-7 | . | CASSLLAVQETQYF | TGTGCCAGCAGCTTACTTGCAGTCCAAGAGACCCAGTACTTC
17 | TRBJ2-3 | . | TRBV27 | TRBD2 | CASSLGNLAGGADTQYF | TGTGCCAGCAGTTTAGGAAACCTAGCGGGAGGTGCAGATACGCAGTATTTT